What follows are 30 T cell receptor beta chains derived from one specimen sequenced in a study of blood T cell repertoires in COVID-19. Clones were sequenced by immunoSEQ multiplex PCR, and TCRdb holds only the in-frame ones, with some missing. The data contain 45,000 to 50,000 clones, approximately 87% of them seen just once; the ten biggest clones take up roughly 9.2%. The sample was peripheral blood. The receptors stem from a human donor in a cohort sampled during active COVID-19.

The DNA of the CDR3 is TGTGCCAGCAGCTTTCCTAGCGGGGGTGAGACCCAGTACTTC. Translating gives CASSFPSGGETQYF. The rearrangement links TRBV7-2 to TRBJ2-5; 10 positions agree with TRBD2. CDR3 length: 14 amino acids. V shed 3 bases and J 5 bases; nucleotides not matched to a gene: 3. Germline V gene data show CDR1 as SGHTA and CDR2 as FQGNSA.

The rearrangement uses TRBV2 and TRBJ2-1; 9 positions match TRBD1. The germline CDR1 and CDR2 sequences are SNHLY and FYNNEI. The CDR3 spans 15 residues. V lost 6 bases to trimming and J lost 7 bases; unmatched junction nucleotides: 10. The CDR3 sequence is CASRDGQGPGNEQFF. CDR3 DNA: TGTGCCAGCAGGGACGGACAGGGGCCGGGGAATGAGCAGTTCTTC.

The chain is built from TRBV11-2 and TRBJ2-1; D might be TRBD1 (5 bases). The V gene lost 3 bases and the J gene lost 10 bases, with 10 bases spanning the gap. The germline V gene encodes CDR1 SGHAT and CDR2 FQNNGV. The length of the CDR3 is 12 residues. The CDR3 reads CASSFERGEQFF. CDR3 bases: TGTGCCAGCAGCTTCGAAAGGGGAGAGCAGTTCTTC.

J is TRBJ1-2 and V is TRBV7-2; perhaps TRBD1 as D (6 bases). CDR1 and CDR2 from the germline V gene are SGHTA and FQGNSA. The CDR3 length is 15 residues. Trimming pared 5 bases from V and 3 bases from J, leaving 16 bases between. The CDR3 sequence is CASSEGGGRYYGYTF. The CDR3 region has the DNA TGTGCCAGCAGCGAAGGGGGGGGGAGATACTATGGCTACACCTTC. The full variable domain, its missing parts supplied by reference TRBV7-2 and TRBJ1-2, is GAGVSQSPSNKVTEKGKDVELRCDPISGHTALYWYRQSLGQGLEFLIYFQGNSAPDKSGLPSDRFSAERTGGSVSTLTIQRTQQEDSAVYLCASSEGGGRYYGYTFGSGTRLTVV.

The chain joins TRBV7-2 to TRBJ2-3; D is possibly TRBD2 (5 bases). This CDR3 has 14 amino acids. Germline V gene sequence: CDR1 SGHTA, CDR2 FQGNSA. V shed 5 bases and J shed 0 bases, with 9 bases lying between them. CDR3 amino acids: CASSTGLSTDTQYF. The CDR3, as DNA: TGTGCCAGCAGCACCGGACTCAGCACAGATACGCAGTATTTT.

V gene TRBV7-2 combines with J gene TRBJ1-4, with TRBD1 matching over 8 bases. There are 14 residues in the CDR3. CDR1 and CDR2 (germline): SGHTA, FQGNSA. V trimming: 2 bases; J trimming: 7 bases; junction bases outside the gene matches: 3. The DNA for the CDR3 is TGTGCCAGCAGCTTAACAGGGGGTAGTGAAAAACTGTTTTTT. It translates to CASSLTGGSEKLFF.

This clone was seen only once. The rearrangement links TRBV10-3 to TRBJ2-1, with a tentative D call TRBD2 (5 bases). This CDR3 contains 14 residues. The V end was cut by 2 bases, the J end by 7 bases, with 12 bases between. Per germline, CDR1 ENHRY and CDR2 SYGVKD. CDR3 amino acids: CAISELVGENEQFF. The CDR3 region has the DNA TGTGCCATCAGTGAGCTGGTCGGGGAGAATGAGCAGTTCTTC.

V is TRBV27 and J is TRBJ1-6; 8 bases match TRBD1. The CDR3 runs 16 residues. Germline V gene data show CDR1 as MNHEY and CDR2 as SMNVEV (reference sequence). The V and J ends lost 3 bases and 7 bases, in that order; junction bases with no gene match: 8. The CDR3 sequence: CASSLFGRGPNSPLHF. The CDR3 DNA sequence: TGTGCCAGCAGTTTGTTCGGCAGGGGGCCAAATTCACCCCTCCACTTT.

The chain carries TRBV21-1 and TRBJ2-7; TRBD2, as called in the table, went unchecked against the DNA. TRBV21-1 is flagged as a pseudogene. This CDR3 comprises 16 residues. The CDR3 spells CASKLRGREGPYEQYF. CDR3 sequence (DNA): TGTGCCAGCAAACTCAGGGGCAGGGAGGGACCCTACGAGCAGTACTTC.

This rearrangement joins TRBV4-2 to TRBJ2-7; no clear D gene. Germline V lookup: CDR1 LGHNA, CDR2 YNFKEQ. Between the trimmed V and J ends, which lost 0 bases and 7 bases, there was a span of 13 bases. This CDR3 region has 14 residues. The CDR3 is CASSQEVHVGEQYF. DNA for the CDR3: TGTGCCAGCAGCCAAGAGGTCCACGTCGGGGAGCAGTACTTC.

The chain links TRBV9 to TRBJ1-2; D is perhaps TRBD1 (5 bases). This CDR3 has 14 residues. V shed 4 bases and J shed 4 bases, with 14 bases lying between them. The germline V gene has CDR1 SGDLS and CDR2 YYNGEE. CDR3 in DNA: TGTGCCAGCAGCCCAGGCAGGGAGGGCTATGGCTACACCTTC. Its translation is CASSPGREGYGYTF.

The chain employs TRBV9 and TRBJ2-5; weak D call: TRBD2 (5 bases). CDR3 size: 17 residues. Germline V lookup: CDR1 SGDLS, CDR2 YYNGEE. Between the trimmed V and J ends, which lost 0 bases and 2 bases, there was a span of 17 bases. The CDR3 sequence: CASSVGGFSVRQETQYF. In nucleotides, the CDR3 is TGTGCCAGCAGCGTAGGGGGTTTTAGCGTAAGACAAGAGACCCAGTACTTC.

DNA for the CDR3: TGTGCCAGCAGTATGCGACAGGGCCAATCCTACGAGCAGTACTTC. Protein: CASSMRQGQSYEQYF. The chain links TRBV27 to TRBJ2-7; 7 nucleotides agree with TRBD1. Germline V gene sequence: CDR1 MNHEY, CDR2 SMNVEV (reference sequence). The CDR3 consists of 15 residues. The V segment lost 5 bases and the J segment 1 base; nucleotides outside the gene matches: 8.

The V gene is TRBV11-3, the J gene TRBJ2-1; unclear D gene. Between the trimmed V and J ends, which lost 2 bases and 9 bases, there was a span of 14 bases. CDR1 SGHNT and CDR2 YENEEA come from the germline V gene. The CDR3 length is 14 residues. Here the CDR3 reads CASSLSARPGEQFF. The CDR3 DNA sequence: TGTGCCAGCAGCTTATCGGCCAGGCCAGGTGAGCAGTTCTTC.

The gene calls are TRBV19 and TRBJ1-1; possibly TRBD1 for D (5 bases). The germline V and J ends were trimmed by 3 bases and 5 bases, with 10 bases remaining between them. CDR1 and CDR2 (germline): LNHDA, SQIVND (reference sequence). The CDR3 contains 13 residues. The DNA of the CDR3 is TGTGCCAGTAGTATCCAGGGTAGAACTGAAGCTTTCTTT. Amino acid sequence: CASSIQGRTEAFF.

The chain carries TRBV3-1 (or the pseudogene TRBV3-2) and TRBJ1-4, with D hard to call. The CDR3 is 14 amino acids. Deletions cut 3 bases from V and 7 bases from J, with 12 bases between. Germline V gives CDR1 LGHDT, CDR2 YNNKEL (reference sequence). The CDR3 coding sequence is TGTGCCAGCAGCCAGTCTTATCAGATTGAAAAACTGTTTTTT. Translated: CASSQSYQIEKLFF.

There are a few counts of this clone. V is TRBV20-1 and J is TRBJ1-4; 10 bases align to TRBD1. The length of the CDR3 is 15 residues. The V and J ends lost 3 bases and 10 bases, in that order; junction bases with no gene match: 11. The germline V gene encodes CDR1 DFQATT and CDR2 SNEGSKA (reference sequence). Here the CDR3 reads CSASDPGTGDPKLFF. The CDR3 nucleotides read TGCAGTGCTAGTGACCCCGGGACAGGGGACCCAAAACTGTTTTTT.

The V gene is TRBV5-1, the J gene TRBJ1-1, with D unclear. The CDR3 runs 16 residues. CDR1 is SGHRS, CDR2 YFSETQ, per germline. Trimming took 1 base from V and 4 from J, leaving 17 bases between them. DNA of the CDR3: TGCGCCAGCAGCTTGATGGCAGGAGGAGGCGGCACTGAAGCTTTCTTT. This translates into CASSLMAGGGGTEAFF.

The genes are TRBV6-6 and TRBJ2-3; no reliable D call. Germline loops: CDR1 MNHNY, CDR2 SVGAGI (reference sequence). The CDR3 length is 14 residues. V lost 5 bases, J lost 0 bases, and 9 bases lay in between. CDR3 bases: TGTGCCAGCAGTACTTCTCGGAGCACAGATACGCAGTATTTT. This codes for CASSTSRSTDTQYF.

The V call is TRBV5-4, the J call TRBJ2-4; TRBD2 might be the D (6 bases). This CDR3 comprises 15 residues. Germline V gene sequence: CDR1 SGHNT, CDR2 YYREEE (reference sequence). The ends were cut back, 4 bases at V and 0 bases at J, with 11 bases in the middle. CDR3 protein: CASSRETPAKNIQYF. In DNA, the CDR3 is TGTGCCAGCAGCCGGGAGACGCCAGCCAAAAACATTCAGTACTTC.

This clone was observed a single time. Additional DNA sequences in this sample encode the identical CDR3. The rearrangement links TRBV7-2 to TRBJ1-1; D not certain. This CDR3 contains 14 residues. With 5 bases removed from V and 1 base from J, the gap between germline ends came to 11 bases. CDR1 and CDR2 from the germline V gene are SGHTA and FQGNSA. The CDR3 nucleotides read TGTGCCAGCAGCCCTCAGGCAGGGAACACTGAAGCTTTCTTT. This codes for CASSPQAGNTEAFF.

The chain links TRBV15 to TRBJ1-2, with no clear D. The CDR3 is 15 residues long. CDR1 and CDR2 (germline): LNHNV, YYDKDF (reference sequence). V was trimmed by 0 bases and J by 4 bases, leaving 12 bases between them. CDR3 in amino acids: CATSREWGGGYGYTF. CDR3 coding DNA: TGTGCCACCAGCAGAGAATGGGGAGGAGGCTATGGCTACACCTTC.

V and J are TRBV5-5 and TRBJ1-1; the match to TRBD1 covers 7 bases. Germline CDR1 is SGHKS and CDR2 is YYEKEE (reference sequence). The ends lost 4 bases at V and 2 bases at J; junction bases unmatched: 5. CDR3 size: 14 residues. The CDR3 sequence is CASSKTGINTEAFF. The CDR3 DNA reads TGTGCCAGCAGCAAGACAGGGATCAACACTGAAGCTTTCTTT.

V and J are TRBV6-5 and TRBJ1-1, with D possibly matching TRBD1 (6 bases). The germline V gene has CDR1 MNHEY and CDR2 SVGAGI. The CDR3 runs to 13 residues. Between the trimmed V and J ends, which lost 8 bases and 4 bases, there was a span of 14 bases. CDR3 sequence: CASAGQRGTEAFF. CDR3 sequence (DNA): TGTGCCAGCGCAGGACAGCGGGGCACTGAAGCTTTCTTT.

The rearrangement uses TRBV29-1 and TRBJ2-2; 7 positions match TRBD2. J gave up 4 bases and V 5 bases, and 4 bases lay outside the gene matches. The CDR3 consists of 13 residues. Germline assignment: CDR1 SQVTM and CDR2 ANQGSEA. CDR3 region: CSVKRGGTGELFF. CDR3 DNA sequence: TGCAGCGTTAAGCGGGGTGGCACCGGGGAGCTGTTTTTT.

The rearrangement links TRBV5-4 to TRBJ2-5, with 13 bases fitting TRBD2. The CDR3 runs 15 residues. Germline values: CDR1 SGHNT, CDR2 YYREEE (reference sequence). The ends lost 3 bases at V and 5 bases at J; junction bases unmatched: 4. The CDR3 DNA is TGTGCCAGCAGCTCTCCGGGACTAGCGGGGGAGACCCAGTACTTC. It codes for CASSSPGLAGETQYF. Combining the CDR3 with reference TRBV5-4 and TRBJ2-5 gives the whole variable domain ETGVTQSPTHLIKTRGQQVTLRCSSQSGHNTVSWYQQALGQGPQFIFQYYREEENGRGNFPPRFSGLQFPNYSSELNVNALELDDSALYLCASSSPGLAGETQYFGPGTRLLVL.

This clone was picked up one time. The V and J genes are TRBV25-1 and TRBJ1-1; the D is unclear. The CDR3 loop spans 13 amino acids. The V end lost 6 bases, the J end lost 0 bases, and 8 bases lay between the germline ends. In germline, CDR1 is MGHDK, CDR2 SYGVNS. Written as DNA, the CDR3 is TGTGCCAGCAGGGGCGTCATGAACACTGAAGCTTTCTTT. It encodes CASRGVMNTEAFF.

The J gene is TRBJ1-1, the V gene TRBV12-3 or TRBV12-4; 8 bases align to TRBD1. V was pared by 7 bases and J by 5 bases, with 6 bases of the junction left unmatched. This CDR3 comprises 13 residues. The CDR3 DNA reads as TGTGCCAGCACACGGGACAGGATAACTGAAGCTTTCTTT. It codes for CASTRDRITEAFF.

This rearrangement joins TRBV19 to TRBJ2-1, with 7 bases matching TRBD2. After removal of 3 bases from V and 12 bases from J, the junction contained 11 bases not matched to a gene. Germline V gene sequence: CDR1 LNHDA, CDR2 SQIVND (reference sequence). CDR3 length: 14 amino acids. The chain's CDR3 is CASSIPGLPQGQFF. Here the CDR3 DNA reads TGTGCCAGTAGTATTCCGGGACTACCTCAAGGGCAGTTCTTC.

This clone appeared a single time. CDR3 amino acids: CASSGYEQYF. The CDR3 DNA follows: TGTGCCAGCTCAGGGTACGAGCAGTACTTC. V gene TRBV25-1 combines with J gene TRBJ2-7; a possible D gene is TRBD1 (5 bases). The CDR3 extends over 10 amino acids. V dropped 8 bases and J dropped 4 bases, with 6 bases sitting between them. Germline values: CDR1 MGHDK, CDR2 SYGVNS.